These 24 T cell receptor beta chains were all obtained from the same sample, sequenced in a study of blood T cell repertoires in COVID-19. This table comes from immunoSEQ multiplex PCR, and its TCRdb copy is limited to in-frame clones, with some not included. This sample carries 110,000 to 150,000 clones, 85% to 90% of them seen once, and the ten largest clones take about 4.3%. The material sequenced was peripheral blood. The receptors originated from a woman in her 40s with acute or convalescent COVID-19.

The chain is built from TRBV5-1 and TRBJ2-5; D is perhaps TRBD2 (7 bases). Germline-derived CDR1 and CDR2 are SGHRS and YFSETQ. The length of the CDR3 is 14 residues. Deletions cut 4 bases from V and 5 bases from J, with 15 bases between. CDR3 in DNA: TGCGCCAGCAGCCCGGGGAGGGGGGCTGAGACCCAGTACTTC. Translating it yields CASSPGRGAETQYF.

The V call is TRBV29-1, the J call TRBJ1-1, with D perhaps TRBD1 (5 bases). V was clipped by 1 base and J by 5 bases, with 14 bases between them. The length of the CDR3 is 14 residues. Germline V lookup: CDR1 SQVTM, CDR2 ANQGSEA. As DNA, the CDR3 is TGCAGCGTTGAAGGGGGCGGCGGTAAGACTGAAGCTTTCTTT. This translates into CSVEGGGGKTEAFF.

J is TRBJ1-2 and V is TRBV6-5, with D tentatively TRBD1 (5 bases). Germline assignment: CDR1 MNHEY and CDR2 SVGAGI. This CDR3 region has 12 residues. With 6 bases removed from V and 3 bases from J, the gap between germline ends came to 8 bases. Here the CDR3 reads CASRGHDYGYTF. DNA for the CDR3: TGTGCCAGCAGAGGACACGACTATGGCTACACCTTC.

This chain connects TRBV6-5 to TRBJ1-5; 11 bases match TRBD1. The V and J ends lost 6 bases and 3 bases, in that order; junction bases with no gene match: 1. CDR3 length: 14 amino acids. Germline assignment: CDR1 MNHEY and CDR2 SVGAGI. CDR3 region: CASRGQGVNQPQHF. The CDR3 DNA follows: TGTGCCAGCAGGGGACAGGGGGTCAATCAGCCCCAGCATTTT.

This clone was counted once. The rearrangement joins TRBV12-5 to TRBJ2-2; D is unclear. Germline lookup yields CDR1 LGHNT and CDR2 FRNRAP. Trimming removed 1 base at V and 5 bases at J, with 23 bases between. This CDR3 comprises 19 residues. CDR3: CASGLGYPQVQQTTGELFF. Here the CDR3 DNA reads TGTGCTAGTGGTTTGGGATACCCCCAGGTGCAGCAAACTACCGGGGAGCTGTTTTTT.

The chain links TRBV7-9 to TRBJ1-4, with D maybe TRBD1 (5 bases). CDR1 SEHNR and CDR2 FQNEAQ come from the germline V gene (reference sequence). This CDR3 contains 16 residues. The V gene lost 5 bases and the J gene lost 0 bases, with 13 bases spanning the gap. CDR3 residues: CASSHSDSATNEKLFF. The CDR3 bases are TGTGCCAGCAGCCACTCTGACAGCGCAACTAATGAAAAACTGTTTTTT.

This clone appeared a single time. V and J are TRBV5-1 and TRBJ2-5; D uncertain. V dropped 2 bases and J dropped 0 bases, with 8 bases sitting between them. Per germline, CDR1 SGHRS and CDR2 YFSETQ. This CDR3 is built from 14 residues. CDR3 sequence reads: CASSFSVDQETQYF. The CDR3 bases are TGCGCCAGCAGCTTTTCCGTAGACCAAGAGACCCAGTACTTC.

The J gene is TRBJ1-2, the V gene TRBV3-1 (or the pseudogene TRBV3-2); 8 bases agree with TRBD1. Germline loops: CDR1 LGHDT, CDR2 YNNKEL (reference sequence). The CDR3 is 15 residues long. Unmatched junction bases numbered 8, after V lost 4 bases and J lost 4 bases. The CDR3 sequence: CASSPFGQGTYGYTF. The CDR3 DNA reads TGTGCCAGCAGCCCCTTCGGACAGGGCACCTATGGCTACACCTTC.

The chain uses TRBV28 and TRBJ2-4, with TRBD2 as a possible D gene (7 bases). CDR1 and CDR2 (germline): MDHEN, SYDVKM. Trimming removed 0 bases from V and 1 base from J, with 13 bases in between. The CDR3 totals 17 residues. CDR3 sequence reads: CASSLWGGGDAKNIQYF. Written as DNA, the CDR3 is TGTGCCAGCAGTTTATGGGGAGGGGGTGACGCCAAAAACATTCAGTACTTC.

The chain has TRBV19 and TRBJ2-2, with 8 bases identical to TRBD1. V shed 3 bases and J 2 bases; nucleotides not matched to a gene: 5. Germline V CDR1 and CDR2: LNHDA, SQIVND (reference sequence). This CDR3 is built from 16 residues. The CDR3 spells CASSIRGQANTGELFF. Here the CDR3 DNA reads TGTGCCAGTAGTATCCGGGGACAGGCTAACACCGGGGAGCTGTTTTTT.

The chain links TRBV4-2 to TRBJ2-7, with D perhaps TRBD2 (5 bases). The germline V and J ends were trimmed by 0 bases and 4 bases, with 10 bases remaining between them. Germline V lookup: CDR1 LGHNA, CDR2 YNFKEQ. This CDR3 has 14 amino acids. CDR3 loop: CASSQEGEAYEQYF. CDR3 bases: TGTGCCAGCAGCCAAGAGGGAGAGGCGTACGAGCAGTACTTC.

The chain has TRBV7-2 and TRBJ2-7, with D perhaps matching TRBD2 (6 bases). The CDR3 runs 13 residues. V lost 0 bases and J lost 7, with 10 bases in between. Germline assignment: CDR1 SGHTA and CDR2 FQGNSA. CDR3 in DNA: TGTGCCAGCAGCTTAGCCCGCGGAGGGGAGCAGTACTTC. It yields the protein CASSLARGGEQYF.

This clone has more than one count but fewer than ten. The V gene is TRBV11-2, the J gene TRBJ2-7; D gene unclear. V was trimmed by 3 bases and J by 5 bases, leaving 14 bases between them. CDR1 and CDR2 (germline): SGHAT, FQNNGV. This CDR3 has 14 amino acids. CDR3 sequence (DNA): TGTGCCAGCAGCTTCCCCCGTTCTCCCCACGAGCAGTACTTC. It is translated as CASSFPRSPHEQYF.

This clone was counted once. This rearrangement joins TRBV11-2 to TRBJ2-3; the D is unclear. Germline CDR1 is SGHAT and CDR2 is FQNNGV. V gave up 4 bases and J gave up 5 bases, with 10 bases separating them. This CDR3 is 13 amino acids long. In DNA form, the CDR3 reads TGTGCCAGCAGCTCCCAGCAGGAAGATACGCAGTATTTT. The encoded protein is CASSSQQEDTQYF.

The chain combines TRBV19 with TRBJ1-5, with 7 nucleotides matching TRBD1. V gave up 2 bases and J gave up 7 bases; unmatched junction bases: 8. Germline V lookup: CDR1 LNHDA, CDR2 SQIVND (reference sequence). There are 15 residues in the CDR3. The CDR3 DNA reads as TGTGCCAGTAGTATAAGAGCGGCAGGGGGACAGCCCCAGCATTTT. Amino acid sequence: CASSIRAAGGQPQHF.

This chain joins TRBV12-3 or TRBV12-4 and TRBJ1-1; the D gene is possibly TRBD1 (5 bases). The CDR3 covers 12 residues. Trimming removed 4 bases at V and 7 bases at J, with 10 bases between. As DNA, the CDR3 is TGTGCCAGCAGTTCCGGACATCTTGAAGCTTTCTTT. The encoded protein is CASSSGHLEAFF.

The rearrangement joins TRBV30 to TRBJ1-1; 9 bases align to TRBD1. The CDR3 is 14 residues long. Germline trimming cut 0 bases from V and 4 bases from J; bases unmatched to any gene: 3. Germline V CDR1 and CDR2: GTSNPN, SVGIG (reference sequence). The CDR3: CAWSVQGAGTEAFF. CDR3 coding DNA: TGTGCCTGGAGTGTACAGGGGGCCGGCACTGAAGCTTTCTTT.

V and J are TRBV7-3 and TRBJ2-1; 11 bases align to TRBD1. The CDR3 covers 16 residues. Unmatched junction bases numbered 6, after V lost 5 bases and J lost 3 bases. The germline V gene has CDR1 SGHTA and CDR2 FQGTGA. The CDR3 protein is CASSPGTGGNYNEQFF. The CDR3 DNA reads as TGTGCCAGCAGCCCGGGGACAGGGGGAAACTACAATGAGCAGTTCTTC.

V is TRBV28 and J is TRBJ1-2; D might be TRBD1 (5 bases). The CDR3 covers 14 residues. Trimming removed 2 bases from V and 5 bases from J, with 12 bases in between. Germline V gives CDR1 MDHEN, CDR2 SYDVKM. The CDR3 DNA sequence: TGTGCCAGCAGTTTAAGCAGGGTGGGGTATGGCTACACCTTC. Translated: CASSLSRVGYGYTF.

This chain links TRBV28 with TRBJ1-3; D not certain. The CDR3 has 16 amino acids. The ends were cut back, 8 bases at V and 0 bases at J, with 17 bases in the middle. Germline-derived CDR1 and CDR2 are MDHEN and SYDVKM. The CDR3 here is CASSTSYTFSGNTIYF. The CDR3 DNA follows: TGTGCCAGCTCCACCTCTTACACGTTCTCTGGAAACACCATATATTTT.

The chain combines TRBV7-3 with TRBJ2-3; tentatively, D is TRBD2 (6 bases). CDR3 length: 20 amino acids. Germline V lookup: CDR1 SGHTA, CDR2 FQGTGA. V lost 1 base, J lost 0 bases, and 23 bases lay in between. In DNA form, the CDR3 reads TGTGCCAGCAGCTTAAATCCCCCGGGACTTTACATTACTAGCACAGATACGCAGTATTTT. Amino acid sequence: CASSLNPPGLYITSTDTQYF.

The V and J genes are TRBV23-1 and TRBJ2-1; D gene unclear. TRBV23-1 carries the ORF label, with uncertain function. This CDR3 spans 20 amino acids. V lost 0 bases to trimming and J lost 1 base, with 22 bases between them. The CDR3, as DNA: TGCGCCAGCAGTCAATCTCCCCCCCCGTTGTGGCGGCTATCCTACAATGAGCAGTTCTTC. Protein sequence: CASSQSPPPLWRLSYNEQFF.

The CDR3 loop is CASSFGREQNTEAFF. CDR3 nucleotide sequence: TGTGCCAGCAGCTTTGGGCGGGAACAGAACACTGAAGCTTTCTTT. The chain links TRBV7-9 to TRBJ1-1, with no clear D. The CDR3 runs to 15 residues. Germline V gives CDR1 SEHNR, CDR2 FQNEAQ (reference sequence). The V gene lost 3 bases and the J gene lost 1 base, with 12 bases spanning the gap.

The count of this clone is one. The chain uses TRBV10-3 and TRBJ1-1; no firm D call. Per germline, CDR1 ENHRY and CDR2 SYGVKD. The CDR3 runs to 13 residues. The germline V and J ends were trimmed by 1 base and 8 bases, with 11 bases remaining between them. CDR3 nucleotide sequence: TGTGCCATCAGTGAGTTTGAGGGCACAGAAGCTTTCTTT. It specifies CAISEFEGTEAFF.